The next 19 T cell receptor beta chains were all read from a single sample in a study of T cell responses to AZD1222 COVID-19 vaccine. The table came from immunoSEQ multiplex PCR; TCRdb's copy has only in-frame clones and leaves some out. The sample records about 130,000 clones, around 92% being singletons. Sequences were derived from peripheral blood, sampled on day 0 of AZD1222 vaccination. All receptors derive from an adult in good health.

V is TRBV6-5 and J is TRBJ1-1; 9 bases align to TRBD1. Germline V gene data show CDR1 as MNHEY and CDR2 as SVGAGI. The CDR3 contains 14 residues. V lost 5 bases, J lost 4 bases, and 5 bases stayed unmatched. CDR3 region: CASSRGTGSTEAFF. The CDR3 nucleotides are TGTGCCAGCAGTCGGGGGACAGGGTCCACTGAAGCTTTCTTT.

V gene TRBV10-1 combines with J gene TRBJ2-1; perhaps TRBD2 as D (6 bases). CDR1 is WNHNN and CDR2 is SYGVQD in the germline V gene (reference sequence). Trimming removed 0 bases at V and 10 bases at J, with 16 bases between. CDR3 length: 15 amino acids. The CDR3 DNA is TGCGCCAGCAGTGAGTCGGAGGGCTCATACCAGGAGCAGTTCTTC. It specifies CASSESEGSYQEQFF.

The rearrangement uses TRBV9 and TRBJ1-3; D unclear. CDR3 length: 14 amino acids. Germline V gene data show CDR1 as SGDLS and CDR2 as YYNGEE. Trimming stripped 4 bases from V and 3 bases from J, with 11 bases between. CDR3 loop: CASSPVEGGNTIYF. DNA of the CDR3: TGTGCCAGCAGCCCCGTGGAGGGTGGAAACACCATATATTTT. Full variable domain (missing parts from reference TRBV9 and TRBJ1-3): DSGVTQTPKHLITATGQRVTLRCSPRSGDLSVYWYQQSLDQGLQFLIQYYNGEERAKGNILERFSAQQFPDLHSELNLSSLELGDSALYFCASSPVEGGNTIYFGEGSWLTVV.

The chain combines TRBV24-1 with TRBJ2-5, with D hard to call. Between the trimmed V and J ends, which lost 3 bases and 4 bases, there was a span of 11 bases. This CDR3 spans 14 amino acids. Germline loops: CDR1 KGHDR, CDR2 SFDVKD. The CDR3: CATSDGSTPETQYF. The CDR3 bases are TGTGCCACCAGTGATGGATCGACTCCAGAGACCCAGTACTTC.

The J gene is TRBJ2-1, the V gene TRBV15, with a tentative D call TRBD2 (5 bases). The germline V and J ends were trimmed by 1 base and 6 bases, with 13 bases remaining between them. The CDR3 covers 15 residues. Germline V gives CDR1 LNHNV, CDR2 YYDKDF (reference sequence). The CDR3 reads CATSRGAVRSNEQFF. CDR3 nucleotide sequence: TGTGCCACCAGCAGAGGAGCGGTTCGGAGCAATGAGCAGTTCTTC.

V and J are TRBV29-1 and TRBJ2-1; 12 bases line up with TRBD2. J lost 8 bases, V lost 1 base, and 3 bases had no gene match. The V gene's germline CDR1 is SQVTM and CDR2 ANQGSEA. The CDR3 loop spans 14 amino acids. The CDR3 bases are TGCAGCGTTGAAGGTCGACTAGCGGGAGATGAGCAGTTCTTC. This gives the protein CSVEGRLAGDEQFF.

The rearrangement uses TRBV29-1 and TRBJ1-2, with unresolved D. The CDR3 runs to 10 residues. V shed 4 bases and J shed 1 base, with 1 base lying between them. Germline V CDR1 and CDR2: SQVTM, ANQGSEA. The CDR3 sequence is CSVGNYGYTF. The CDR3 DNA sequence: TGCAGCGTTGGTAACTATGGCTACACCTTC. Based on the CDR3 plus reference TRBV29-1 and TRBJ1-2, the full variable domain is SAVISQKPSRDICQRGTSLTIQCQVDSQVTMMFWYRQQPGQSLTLIATANQGSEATYESGFVIDKFPISRPNLTFSTLTVSNMSPEDSSIYLCSVGNYGYTFGSGTRLTVV.

This clone was counted only a few times. The V and J genes are TRBV6-1 and TRBJ1-5; possible D gene TRBD1, 5 bases. This CDR3 is built from 16 residues. V lost 4 bases and J lost 0, with 13 bases in between. Germline assignment: CDR1 MNHNS and CDR2 SASEGT. The CDR3 loop reads CASSGIRDGSNQPQHF. CDR3 coding DNA: TGTGCCAGCAGTGGAATCAGGGATGGTAGCAATCAGCCCCAGCATTTT.

CDR3 sequence (DNA): TGTGCCAGCAGTCCGTCCCCATCAGGGCAGCCCCAGCATTTT. It translates to CASSPSPSGQPQHF. The V call is TRBV27, the J call TRBJ1-5, with D maybe TRBD1 (5 bases). CDR1 and CDR2 (germline): MNHEY, SMNVEV (reference sequence). V was cut by 5 bases and J by 7 bases, with 15 bases left in between. This CDR3 comprises 14 residues.

This sequence joins TRBV6-5 and TRBJ2-7, with no clear D. The CDR3 is 13 amino acids. V lost 2 bases and J 4 bases, leaving 9 bases between the germline ends. In germline, CDR1 is MNHEY, CDR2 SVGAGI. The CDR3 spells CASSYDGYYEQYF. CDR3 DNA sequence: TGTGCCAGCAGTTACGACGGATATTACGAGCAGTACTTC.

This chain links TRBV9 with TRBJ1-3; the match to TRBD1 covers 9 bases. The V gene end was trimmed by 4 bases and the J gene end by 4 bases; junction bases not matched to a gene: 12. Germline CDR1 reads SGDLS; CDR2 reads YYNGEE. The CDR3 is 17 residues long. CDR3 sequence: CASSPHRTGASGNTIYF. The DNA for the CDR3 is TGTGCCAGCAGCCCCCACCGGACAGGGGCGAGCGGAAACACCATATATTTT.

The CDR3 sequence: CASGAGTGTDTQYF. The CDR3 DNA follows: TGTGCCAGTGGAGCCGGGACAGGGACAGATACGCAGTATTTT. V usage is TRBV6-5 and J usage is TRBJ2-3; 9 nucleotides match TRBD1. The V and J ends lost 9 bases and 3 bases, in that order; junction bases with no gene match: 7. CDR1 is MNHEY, CDR2 SVGAGI, per germline. The CDR3 has 14 amino acids.

In DNA, the CDR3 is TGCGCCAGCAGCCAAGGGGCTAGACAGAACACCGGGGAGCTGTTTTTT. Its translation is CASSQGARQNTGELFF. The V gene is TRBV4-1, the J gene TRBJ2-2, with no clear D. This CDR3 spans 16 amino acids. The V gene's germline CDR1 is MGHRA and CDR2 YSYEKL. V was shortened by 1 base and J by 1 base, with 10 bases between the two germline ends.

The J gene is TRBJ1-3, the V gene TRBV3-1 (or the pseudogene TRBV3-2); D is unresolved. V was cut by 0 bases and J by 2 bases, with 8 bases left in between. The CDR3 length is 15 residues. Germline-derived CDR1 and CDR2 are LGHDT and YNNKEL (reference sequence). This chain's CDR3 is CASSQDPGAGNTIYF. CDR3 DNA: TGTGCCAGCAGCCAAGATCCCGGGGCTGGAAACACCATATATTTT.

The chain uses TRBV10-3 and TRBJ2-3, with TRBD2 identical over 13 bases. Germline loops: CDR1 ENHRY, CDR2 SYGVKD. The CDR3 has 17 residues. V lost 0 bases and J lost 5; bases outside the gene matches: 5. The CDR3 spells CAISESGLAGALDTQYF. The CDR3 bases are TGTGCCATCAGTGAGTCCGGACTAGCGGGAGCTTTAGATACGCAGTATTTT.

The V call is TRBV9, the J call TRBJ2-1; 7 bases are shared with TRBD1. The CDR3 runs to 13 residues. The J segment lost 2 bases and the V segment lost 7 bases, leaving 3 bases of the junction unmatched. Germline assignment: CDR1 SGDLS and CDR2 YYNGEE. CDR3 DNA: TGTGCCAGCTCGACAGGGACCTACAATGAGCAGTTCTTC. This translates into CASSTGTYNEQFF. The entire variable domain, with the rest obtained from reference TRBV9 and TRBJ2-1, is as follows: DSGVTQTPKHLITATGQRVTLRCSPRSGDLSVYWYQQSLDQGLQFLIQYYNGEERAKGNILERFSAQQFPDLHSELNLSSLELGDSALYFCASSTGTYNEQFFGPGTRLTVL.

This chain links TRBV2 with TRBJ2-7, with D hard to call. V lost 3 bases, J lost 1 base, and 7 bases lay in between. This CDR3 contains 13 residues. Germline assignment: CDR1 SNHLY and CDR2 FYNNEI. CDR3 amino acids: CASSDSPSYEQYF. In DNA form, the CDR3 reads TGTGCCAGCAGTGACTCCCCTTCCTACGAGCAGTACTTC.

J is TRBJ1-5 and V is TRBV19, with D uncertain. Per germline, CDR1 LNHDA and CDR2 SQIVND (reference sequence). There are 13 residues in the CDR3. V lost 6 bases and J lost 7, with 13 bases in between. The CDR3 region has the DNA TGTGCCAGTAGCTTTAAGCTGGGGCAGCCCCAGCATTTT. Translating gives CASSFKLGQPQHF.

The chain recombines TRBV19 with TRBJ1-1; D gene ambiguous. Trimming left V 4 bases short and J 6 bases short, with 9 bases between. Germline loops: CDR1 LNHDA, CDR2 SQIVND (reference sequence). This CDR3 region has 12 residues. The CDR3 DNA is TGTGCCAGTAGTAGAGACACCCCTGAAGCTTTCTTT. This encodes CASSRDTPEAFF.